The 9 T cell receptor beta chains presented below share a single source sample, sequenced in a study of T cells after yellow fever vaccination. Via MiXCR, TCRdb re-called the 5' RACE reads, giving one row per CDR3 protein. The sample records hundreds of thousands of distinct CDR3 sequences, more than 9% being singletons. Source: PBMCs, taken on the day of the yellow fever booster vaccination. All receptors come from a man aged 30 to 45 who received the YFV17D yellow fever vaccine.

Only a few counts were recorded for this clonotype. The genes are TRBV20-1 and TRBJ2-7, with 8 bases matching TRBD2. Germline CDR1 and CDR2: DFQATT and SNEGSKA (reference sequence). The V segment lost 5 bases and the J segment 0 bases; nucleotides outside the gene matches: 9. The CDR3 runs to 15 residues. The CDR3 sequence: CSAVLLAGSSYEQYF. The CDR3 DNA reads TGCAGTGCTGTTCTTCTAGCGGGCAGCTCCTACGAGCAGTACTTC.

The chain employs TRBV20-1 and TRBJ2-2; 7 bases line up with TRBD2. Trimming took 0 bases from V and 6 from J; bases not matched to a gene: 1. Germline lookup yields CDR1 DFQATT and CDR2 SNEGSKA (reference sequence). CDR3 length equals 13 residues. This chain's CDR3 is CSARDGGAGELFF. The CDR3, as DNA: TGCAGTGCTAGAGATGGGGGGGCCGGGGAGCTGTTTTTT.

The V gene is TRBV24-1, the J gene TRBJ2-1; 11 bases are a match to TRBD2. Looked up from germline, CDR1 is KGHDR and CDR2 is SFDVKD. Trimming cost V 4 bases and J 0 bases; bases outside gene matches: 7. This CDR3 comprises 18 residues. CDR3 sequence reads: CATSEVGTSGYSYNEQFF. Here the CDR3 DNA reads TGTGCCACCAGTGAGGTCGGGACTAGCGGATACTCCTACAATGAGCAGTTCTTC.

V is TRBV10-3 and J is TRBJ1-1, with 8 bases that match TRBD1. The CDR3 sequence is 16 residues long. J lost 4 bases, V lost 3 bases, and 10 bases had no gene match. In germline, CDR1 is ENHRY, CDR2 SYGVKD. The CDR3 coding sequence is TGTGCCATCAGTGAAATGGCAGGGGGCCAAGGCACTGAAGCTTTCTTT. Its protein product is CAISEMAGGQGTEAFF.

This clonotype came up a few times. The rearrangement links TRBV6-4 to TRBJ2-3; TRBD2 agrees at 9 bases. The V segment lost 6 bases and the J segment 2 bases; nucleotides outside the gene matches: 12. The CDR3 has 17 amino acids. Germline loops: CDR1 MRHNA, CDR2 SNTAGT. The CDR3 loop reads CASSESGLAGPTDTQYF. CDR3 nucleotide sequence: TGTGCCAGCAGCGAGTCAGGCCTAGCGGGACCCACAGATACGCAGTATTTT.

This clonotype has just a few counts. The J gene is TRBJ2-1, the V gene TRBV19; TRBD1 matches at 9 bases. The junction had 13 bases not matched to a gene; V was cut back by 3 bases and J by 4 bases. CDR3 size: 18 residues. Germline loops: CDR1 LNHDA, CDR2 SQIVND (reference sequence). CDR3 coding DNA: TGTGCCAGTAGTATCCTCCCTCCGGGACAGGGATTTTACAATGAGCAGTTCTTC. Protein sequence: CASSILPPGQGFYNEQFF.

This clonotype has more than one count but fewer than ten. The chain has TRBV5-4 and TRBJ2-5; 7 bases are shared with TRBD1. CDR1 is SGHNT, CDR2 YYREEE, per germline (reference sequence). The CDR3 consists of 15 residues. V lost 0 bases to trimming and J lost 5 bases; unmatched junction nucleotides: 7. The CDR3 region is CASSLATGARETQYF. CDR3 in DNA: TGTGCCAGCAGCTTGGCTACAGGGGCACGTGAGACCCAGTACTTC.

This clonotype was seen only a few times. The chain has TRBV7-2 and TRBJ1-6, with D possibly matching TRBD1 (6 bases). This CDR3 comprises 12 residues. CDR1 and CDR2 (germline): SGHTA, FQGNSA. V lost 3 bases and J lost 10, with 7 bases in between. The CDR3 sequence: CASSFQGSPLHF. The CDR3 coding sequence is TGTGCCAGCAGCTTTCAGGGGTCACCCCTCCACTTT.

This chain joins TRBV4-3 and TRBJ1-1; 8 nucleotides align to TRBD1. Germline V gene sequence: CDR1 LGHNA, CDR2 YSLEER. This CDR3 is 16 amino acids long. The J segment lost 4 bases and the V segment lost 5 bases, leaving 12 bases of the junction unmatched. In DNA, the CDR3 is TGCGCCAGCAGCGTAGAGACAGGGGAGTCGAGCACTGAAGCTTTCTTT. As protein: CASSVETGESSTEAFF.